The 22 T cell receptor beta chains below come from one sample, sequenced in a study of cytomegalovirus exposure and HLA in healthy donors (dated by TCRdb to about 2017). Preparation of the library involved the immunoSEQ multiplex PCR assay. TCRdb took over this immuneACCESS table, retaining in-frame rearrangements with V and J assigned. Such tables are incomplete; in checked studies, under half of the missing clones stem from an unresolved V gene, and the remainder is unexplained. The sample yields some 120,000 clones; more than 70% were counted once. The biggest ten clones account for about 1.5% of the sample. Sequencing used PBMCs. These receptor sequences come from a man aged 25 to 40 in good health and CMV-seronegative.

This chain links TRBV5-5 with TRBJ2-3; 7 bases align to TRBD2. Germline V gives CDR1 SGHKS, CDR2 YYEKEE (reference sequence). The V and J ends lost 3 bases and 3 bases, in that order; junction bases with no gene match: 7. This CDR3 region has 15 residues. The CDR3 is CASSWEGRVTDTQYF. In DNA form, the CDR3 reads TGTGCCAGCAGCTGGGAGGGCAGGGTGACAGATACGCAGTATTTT.

This rearrangement joins TRBV5-1 to TRBJ2-3, with a tentative D call TRBD2 (6 bases). CDR1 and CDR2 from the germline V gene are SGHRS and YFSETQ. The CDR3 length is 14 residues. Trimming removed 4 bases from V and 1 base from J, with 10 bases in between. This chain's CDR3 is CASSTGGGTDTQYF. CDR3 DNA: TGCGCCAGCAGCACCGGGGGAGGCACAGATACGCAGTATTTT. The whole variable domain, filled in from reference TRBV5-1 and TRBJ2-3, reads KAGVTQTPRYLIKTRGQQVTLSCSPISGHRSVSWYQQTPGQGLQFLFEYFSETQRNKGNFPGRFSGRQFSNSRSEMNVSTLELGDSALYLCASSTGGGTDTQYFGPGTRLTVL.

The genes are TRBV7-9 and TRBJ2-3; 7 bases are a match to TRBD1. Germline assignment: CDR1 SEHNR and CDR2 FQNEAQ (reference sequence). The length of the CDR3 is 15 residues. Germline trimming cut 3 bases from V and 2 bases from J; bases unmatched to any gene: 5. The CDR3: CASSFGDRYTDTQYF. Here the CDR3 DNA reads TGTGCCAGCAGCTTTGGGGACAGATACACAGATACGCAGTATTTT.

The CDR3 loop is CASSLGSSGANVLTF. CDR3 nucleotides: TGCGCCAGCAGCTTGGGTAGTTCTGGGGCCAACGTCCTGACTTTC. V usage is TRBV5-1 and J usage is TRBJ2-6; D remains unclear. The CDR3 sequence is 15 residues long. Trimming left V 0 bases short and J 1 base short, with 5 bases between. Germline CDR1 reads SGHRS; CDR2 reads YFSETQ.

The chain combines TRBV6-1 with TRBJ2-3; 11 positions match TRBD2. V lost 0 bases and J lost 3; bases outside the gene matches: 8. The germline V gene encodes CDR1 MNHNS and CDR2 SASEGT. The CDR3 has 18 residues. This CDR3 is CASSEALTSGSFTDTQYF. The CDR3 nucleotides are TGTGCCAGCAGTGAAGCGCTTACTAGCGGGAGTTTTACAGATACGCAGTATTTT.

The chain links TRBV5-5 to TRBJ2-7; TRBD2 agrees at 8 bases. CDR1 and CDR2 from the germline V gene are SGHKS and YYEKEE (reference sequence). The trim removed 0 bases at V and 2 bases at J, leaving 4 bases unmatched. CDR3 size: 15 residues. CDR3 coding DNA: TGTGCCAGCAGCTTGGCGGGAGGGTTCGCCTACGAGCAGTACTTC. Translation gives CASSLAGGFAYEQYF.

The chain couples TRBV19 to TRBJ2-3, with TRBD2 matching over 7 bases. From germline, CDR1 is LNHDA and CDR2 SQIVND (reference sequence). V gave up 7 bases and J gave up 0 bases; unmatched junction bases: 10. The CDR3 has 16 amino acids. CDR3 bases: TGTGCCAGTAAGGAAGCGGCTAGCGGTAGCACAGATACGCAGTATTTT. Amino acid sequence: CASKEAASGSTDTQYF.

This clone was observed once. CDR3 sequence: CASSTRTGLSHQPQHF. In nucleotides, the CDR3 is TGTGCCAGCAGCACCAGGACAGGCTTGTCTCATCAGCCCCAGCATTTT. The chain joins TRBV7-2 to TRBJ1-5; 7 bases are a match to TRBD1. Germline loops: CDR1 SGHTA, CDR2 FQGNSA. The CDR3 is 16 residues long. Trimming at V came to 5 bases and at J to 5 bases, leaving 12 bases not matched to a gene.

V usage is TRBV7-9 and J usage is TRBJ1-2; no reliable D call. Per the germline V gene, CDR1 is SEHNR and CDR2 is FQNEAQ (reference sequence). The CDR3 extends over 14 amino acids. V was pared by 5 bases and J by 4 bases, with 14 bases between. CDR3 sequence reads: CASSPGNSVYGYTF. The CDR3 DNA reads TGTGCCAGCAGCCCCGGTAATTCGGTCTATGGCTACACCTTC.

The CDR3 region is CASSPGSYGYTF. The CDR3, as DNA: TGCGCCAGCAGTCCGGGTAGCTATGGCTACACCTTC. V is TRBV5-1 and J is TRBJ1-2; D is undetermined. CDR1 is SGHRS, CDR2 YFSETQ, per germline. V was pared by 5 bases and J by 4 bases, with 9 bases between. The CDR3 covers 12 residues.

This chain links TRBV11-2 with TRBJ2-3, with D perhaps TRBD2 (6 bases). Germline values: CDR1 SGHAT, CDR2 FQNNGV. V shed 5 bases and J shed 0 bases, with 18 bases lying between them. The CDR3 is 17 amino acids. CDR3 amino acids: CASSPTFGAGSTDTQYF. CDR3 nucleotide sequence: TGTGCCAGCAGCCCCACCTTCGGAGCGGGTAGCACAGATACGCAGTATTTT.

The chain combines TRBV27 with TRBJ2-7; TRBD1 matches 9 bases. This CDR3 has 14 amino acids. V trimming: 4 bases; J trimming: 2 bases; junction bases outside the gene matches: 3. Germline loops: CDR1 MNHEY, CDR2 SMNVEV (reference sequence). The CDR3 here is CASSYRGLPYEQYF. The CDR3 coding sequence is TGTGCCAGCAGTTACAGGGGGCTCCCCTACGAGCAGTACTTC.

V gene TRBV7-2 combines with J gene TRBJ1-1; 8 positions match TRBD1. The length of the CDR3 is 13 residues. Germline loops: CDR1 SGHTA, CDR2 FQGNSA. Trimming cost V 2 bases and J 5 bases; bases outside gene matches: 1. The CDR3 DNA reads as TGTGCCAGCAGCTTAAGGACAGGGACTGAAGCTTTCTTT. This translates into CASSLRTGTEAFF.

The V and J genes are TRBV6-5 and TRBJ2-7; tentative D call: TRBD1 (6 bases). The CDR3 contains 14 residues. Germline V CDR1 and CDR2: MNHEY, SVGAGI. Trimming took off 6 bases at V and 2 bases at J, with 14 bases between the two ends. CDR3 amino acids: CASRNNRATYEQYF. In DNA, the CDR3 is TGTGCCAGCAGAAACAACAGGGCCACCTACGAGCAGTACTTC.

The genes are TRBV10-1 and TRBJ1-1; unclear D gene. Germline V gives CDR1 WNHNN, CDR2 SYGVQD (reference sequence). The V end was cut by 0 bases, the J end by 5 bases, with 13 bases between. The CDR3 contains 15 residues. In DNA form, the CDR3 reads TGCGCCAGCAGTGAGTCGCGGGTGGGGAGGACTGAAGCTTTCTTT. Amino acids: CASSESRVGRTEAFF.

J is TRBJ2-1 and V is TRBV7-9; 9 bases are a match to TRBD2. Looked up from germline, CDR1 is SEHNR and CDR2 is FQNEAQ (reference sequence). V dropped 7 bases and J dropped 0; count of bases not matched to a gene: 7. This CDR3 region has 16 residues. The DNA of the CDR3 is TGTGCCAGCACCCGTAGCGGGAGCTTCTCCTACAATGAGCAGTTCTTC. Residues: CASTRSGSFSYNEQFF.

The genes are TRBV9 and TRBJ2-7; 8 nucleotides align to TRBD2. The V segment lost 5 bases and the J segment 2 bases; nucleotides outside the gene matches: 6. Germline CDR1 reads SGDLS; CDR2 reads YYNGEE. There are 14 residues in the CDR3. This CDR3 reads CASSGLAATYEQYF. The CDR3 coding sequence is TGTGCCAGCAGTGGACTAGCTGCTACCTACGAGCAGTACTTC.

The genes are TRBV14 and TRBJ1-1; 8 bases fit TRBD1. J lost 4 bases, V lost 4 bases, and 8 bases had no gene match. The V gene's germline CDR1 is SGHDN and CDR2 FVKESK. The CDR3 totals 15 residues. The CDR3, as DNA: TGTGCCAGCAGCCGGGACAGGCCGACTCTCACTGAAGCTTTCTTT. Its translation: CASSRDRPTLTEAFF.

This chain links TRBV6-5 with TRBJ1-2; D is unresolved. This CDR3 spans 13 amino acids. V gave up 8 bases and J gave up 8 bases, with 18 bases separating them. Germline V gives CDR1 MNHEY, CDR2 SVGAGI. CDR3 loop: CASLGGPHLGYTF. CDR3 nucleotides: TGTGCCAGCCTGGGTGGGCCACATTTGGGCTACACCTTC.

This clone was counted a single time. The chain links TRBV7-2 to TRBJ2-4; D is unresolved. Germline CDR1 SGHTA, CDR2 FQGNSA. This CDR3 region has 15 residues. The ends were cut back, 5 bases at V and 1 base at J, with 12 bases in the middle. CDR3 in DNA: TGTGCCAGCAGCCCATCAACTCCCGCCAAAAACATTCAGTACTTC. The encoded protein is CASSPSTPAKNIQYF.

This clone was seen a single time. The junction differs from germline at one of its ends, possibly a read error. The J gene is TRBJ2-7, the V gene TRBV2, with a possible D match to TRBD1 (8 bases). The germline CDR1 and CDR2 sequences are SNHLY and FYNNEI. The CDR3 runs to 13 residues. The CDR3 coding sequence is TGTGCCAGCAGACCTCAAGGACAGGGAGGGGGATTTTTC. The encoded protein is CASRPQGQGGGFF.

The genes are TRBV7-9 and TRBJ2-7; D perhaps matches TRBD2 (5 bases). The CDR3 spans 14 residues. Trimming left V 2 bases short and J 3 bases short, with 11 bases between. Germline CDR1 is SEHNR and CDR2 is FQNEAQ (reference sequence). The CDR3 sequence is CASSLQPGFYEQYF. The DNA for the CDR3 is TGTGCCAGCAGCTTACAGCCGGGGTTCTACGAGCAGTACTTC.